Below are 17 T cell receptor beta chains sequenced from a single sample in a study of STAT3 mutations in large granular lymphocyte leukemia. Overall study results and limits: Every T-cell large granular lymphocyte leukemia patient had at least one immunodominant TCR beta clonotype.

These receptors' antigens are unknown. Assay: immunoSEQ multiplex PCR; the TCRdb copy retains only in-frame clones and omits some. The sample lists some 13,000 clones, over 75% occurring once. The sample was PBMCs. These receptors were taken from a human donor with T large granular lymphocyte leukemia. Some clones in this sample may be carry-over from other donors' samples.

The chain employs TRBV10-3 and TRBJ2-7; the match to TRBD2 covers 7 bases. The CDR3 spans 14 residues. Germline trimming cut 3 bases from V and 4 bases from J; bases unmatched to any gene: 6. The germline CDR1 and CDR2 sequences are ENHRY and SYGVKD. DNA for the CDR3: TGTGCCATCAGTGAAGTTCGGGGGGAGTACGAGCAGTACTTC. The encoded protein is CAISEVRGEYEQYF.

This chain uses TRBV7-9 with TRBJ2-1; D may correspond to TRBD1 or TRBD2 (5 bases each). Trimming took 4 bases from V and 0 from J, leaving 19 bases between them. The CDR3 loop spans 18 amino acids. From germline, CDR1 is SEHNR and CDR2 FQNEAQ (reference sequence). The CDR3 DNA reads as TGTGCCAGCAGCTCCCTGGGGGTCCACAGAGGCTCCTACAATGAGCAGTTCTTC. Translating gives CASSSLGVHRGSYNEQFF.

The V and J genes are TRBV6-6 and TRBJ2-1; D gene uncertain. This CDR3 region has 15 residues. V was clipped by 1 base and J by 0 bases, with 7 bases between them. Germline CDR1 and CDR2: MNHNY and SVGAGI (reference sequence). The CDR3 DNA reads TGTGCCAGCAGTTACTACGACAACTCCTACAATGAGCAGTTCTTC. Residues: CASSYYDNSYNEQFF.

The rearrangement joins TRBV14 to TRBJ2-3; 10 positions agree with TRBD2. Germline values: CDR1 SGHDN, CDR2 FVKESK. The length of the CDR3 is 15 residues. With V trimmed by 4 bases and J by 1 base, 2 bases remained unmatched. The CDR3 spells CASSRGTSGTDTQYF. For the CDR3, the DNA is TGTGCCAGCAGCCGAGGGACTAGCGGCACAGATACGCAGTATTTT. Full variable domain (missing parts from reference TRBV14 and TRBJ2-3): EAGVTQFPSHSVIEKGQTVTLRCDPISGHDNLYWYRRVMGKEIKFLLHFVKESKQDESGMPNNRFLAERTGGTYSTLKVQPAELEDSGVYFCASSRGTSGTDTQYFGPGTRLTVL.

The chain is built from TRBV20-1 and TRBJ2-5, with no clear D. CDR3 length equals 11 residues. From germline, CDR1 is DFQATT and CDR2 SNEGSKA (reference sequence). V was trimmed by 5 bases and J by 3 bases, leaving 7 bases between them. CDR3 nucleotide sequence: TGCAGTGCTTTCCCCAAAGAGACCCAGTACTTC. This codes for CSAFPKETQYF.

This clone has a handful of counts. The chain carries TRBV28 and TRBJ1-4, with D tentatively TRBD1 (5 bases). V dropped 7 bases and J dropped 4 bases, with 10 bases sitting between them. CDR1 and CDR2 from the germline V gene are MDHEN and SYDVKM. The CDR3 spans 13 residues. The CDR3, as DNA: TGTGCCAGCAAGGACATCGGTAATGAAAAACTGTTTTTT. This codes for CASKDIGNEKLFF.

The V gene is TRBV7-9, the J gene TRBJ1-2, with D possibly being TRBD1 (6 bases). The V end was cut by 1 base, the J end by 10 bases, with 16 bases between. Germline loops: CDR1 SEHNR, CDR2 FQNEAQ (reference sequence). The CDR3 length is 14 residues. The CDR3 sequence is CASSLVAGAGFYTF. CDR3 DNA: TGTGCCAGCAGCTTAGTTGCAGGGGCAGGTTTCTACACCTTC.

The rearrangement joins TRBV30 to TRBJ1-5; no clear D. The germline V gene encodes CDR1 GTSNPN and CDR2 SVGIG (reference sequence). This CDR3 contains 13 residues. Trimming cost V 5 bases and J 4 bases, with 12 bases left between them. The DNA for the CDR3 is TGTGCCTGGCACGCGGGAGGGAATCAGCCCCAGCATTTT. Its translation is CAWHAGGNQPQHF.

The chain combines TRBV9 with TRBJ2-1; 7 bases map to TRBD2. V was pared by 1 base and J by 1 base, with 5 bases of the junction left unmatched. The CDR3 extends over 16 amino acids. Germline CDR1 is SGDLS and CDR2 is YYNGEE. The DNA for the CDR3 is TGTGCCAGCAGCGTAAGTGGCGGGAGATCCTACAATGAGCAGTTCTTC. Translated, it gives CASSVSGGRSYNEQFF.

This clone occurred a few times. The chain carries TRBV5-1 and TRBJ2-7, with 9 bases lining up with TRBD2. J gave up 2 bases and V 2 bases, and 2 bases lay outside the gene matches. Germline assignment: CDR1 SGHRS and CDR2 YFSETQ. The CDR3 covers 14 residues. The CDR3 loop is CASSFSGGAYEQYF. The DNA for the CDR3 is TGCGCCAGCAGCTTTAGCGGGGGCGCCTACGAGCAGTACTTC.

The CDR3 region is CASSLGGVAYGYTF. CDR3 in DNA: TGTGCCAGCAGCTTGGGGGGGGTGGCTTATGGCTACACCTTC. J is TRBJ1-2 and V is TRBV5-4, with a possible D match to TRBD1 (5 bases). The CDR3 loop spans 14 amino acids. V lost 0 bases to trimming and J lost 5 bases, with 11 bases between them. Germline-derived CDR1 and CDR2 are SGHNT and YYREEE (reference sequence).

The chain links TRBV4-2 to TRBJ1-2, with TRBD1 matching over 8 bases. Germline V gives CDR1 LGHNA, CDR2 YNFKEQ. This CDR3 region has 16 residues. Trimming at V came to 3 bases and at J to 3 bases, leaving 9 bases not matched to a gene. CDR3 amino acids: CASSHTGGWADYGYTF. CDR3 sequence (DNA): TGTGCCAGCAGCCATACAGGGGGGTGGGCGGACTATGGCTACACCTTC.

The chain carries TRBV7-2 and TRBJ2-2, with D possibly being TRBD1 (6 bases). V shed 2 bases and J shed 11 bases, with 9 bases lying between them. The CDR3 extends over 12 amino acids. Germline V gene data show CDR1 as SGHTA and CDR2 as FQGNSA. The CDR3 protein is CASSLTRGELFF. CDR3 in DNA: TGTGCCAGCAGCTTAACCAGGGGAGAGCTGTTTTTT. The whole variable domain, remainder taken from reference TRBV7-2 and TRBJ2-2, is GAGVSQSPSNKVTEKGKDVELRCDPISGHTALYWYRQSLGQGLEFLIYFQGNSAPDKSGLPSDRFSAERTGGSVSTLTIQRTQQEDSAVYLCASSLTRGELFFGEGSRLTVL.

V gene TRBV18 combines with J gene TRBJ2-3; D is possibly TRBD1 (6 bases). The germline CDR1 and CDR2 sequences are KGHSH and LQKENI. This CDR3 spans 15 amino acids. Trimming shortened V by 2 bases and J by 1 base, and 10 bases separated the two germline ends. CDR3 bases: TGTGCCAGCTCACCATCGTCAGGGGGCACAGATACGCAGTATTTT. Protein sequence: CASSPSSGGTDTQYF.

This chain links TRBV29-1 with TRBJ2-3; 9 bases align to TRBD2. V shed 6 bases and J 1 base; nucleotides not matched to a gene: 2. The CDR3 consists of 13 residues. The germline V gene encodes CDR1 SQVTM and CDR2 ANQGSEA. Here the CDR3 reads CSVRLAGTDTQYF. The CDR3, as DNA: TGCAGCGTGCGACTAGCGGGCACAGATACGCAGTATTTT.

The chain employs TRBV4-1 and TRBJ2-1, with a possible D match to TRBD1 (5 bases). Germline V gene lookup returns CDR1 MGHRA and CDR2 YSYEKL. This CDR3 spans 13 amino acids. V lost 8 bases to trimming and J lost 7 bases, with 15 bases between them. For the CDR3, the DNA is TGCGCCAGCGGGTGGGGCGCAAGGAATGAGCAGTTCTTC. Its protein is CASGWGARNEQFF.

The rearrangement joins TRBV5-5 to TRBJ2-6; tentatively, D is TRBD1 or TRBD2 (5 bases each). The V and J ends lost 0 bases and 0 bases respectively, with 13 bases between them. There are 18 residues in the CDR3. Looked up from germline, CDR1 is SGHKS and CDR2 is YYEKEE (reference sequence). The CDR3 loop reads CASSLAPGPISGANVLTF. The CDR3 DNA reads TGTGCCAGCAGCTTGGCCCCGGGACCGATCTCTGGGGCCAACGTCCTGACTTTC.